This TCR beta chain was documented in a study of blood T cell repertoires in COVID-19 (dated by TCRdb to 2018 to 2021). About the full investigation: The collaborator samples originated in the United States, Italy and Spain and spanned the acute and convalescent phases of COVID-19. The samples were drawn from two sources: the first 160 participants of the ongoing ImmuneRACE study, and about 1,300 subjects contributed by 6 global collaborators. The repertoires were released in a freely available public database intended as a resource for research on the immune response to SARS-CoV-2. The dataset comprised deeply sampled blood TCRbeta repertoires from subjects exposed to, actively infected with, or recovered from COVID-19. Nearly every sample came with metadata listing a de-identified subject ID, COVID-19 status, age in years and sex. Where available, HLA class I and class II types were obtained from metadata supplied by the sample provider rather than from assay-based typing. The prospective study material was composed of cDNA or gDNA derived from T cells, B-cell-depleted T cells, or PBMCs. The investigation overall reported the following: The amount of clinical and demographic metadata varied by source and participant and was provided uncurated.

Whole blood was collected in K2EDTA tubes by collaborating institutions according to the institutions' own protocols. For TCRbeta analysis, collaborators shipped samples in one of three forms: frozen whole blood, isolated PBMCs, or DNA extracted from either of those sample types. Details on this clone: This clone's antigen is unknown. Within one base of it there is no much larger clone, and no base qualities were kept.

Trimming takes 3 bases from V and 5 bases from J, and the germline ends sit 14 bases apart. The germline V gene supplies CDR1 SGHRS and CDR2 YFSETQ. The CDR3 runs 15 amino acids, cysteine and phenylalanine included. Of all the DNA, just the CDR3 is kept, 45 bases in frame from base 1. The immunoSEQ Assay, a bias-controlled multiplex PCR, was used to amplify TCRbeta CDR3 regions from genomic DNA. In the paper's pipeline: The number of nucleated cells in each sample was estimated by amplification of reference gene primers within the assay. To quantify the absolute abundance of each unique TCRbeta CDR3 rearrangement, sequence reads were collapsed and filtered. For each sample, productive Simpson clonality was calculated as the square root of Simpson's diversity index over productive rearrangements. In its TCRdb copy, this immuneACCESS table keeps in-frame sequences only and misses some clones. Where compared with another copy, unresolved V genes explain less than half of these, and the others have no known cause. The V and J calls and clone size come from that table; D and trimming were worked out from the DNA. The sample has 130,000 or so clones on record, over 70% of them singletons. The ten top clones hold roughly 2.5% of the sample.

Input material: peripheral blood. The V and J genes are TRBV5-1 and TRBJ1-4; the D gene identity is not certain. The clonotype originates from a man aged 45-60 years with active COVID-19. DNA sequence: TGCGCCAGCAGCTCGGAGGTAGGGAGAAATGAAAAACTGTTTTTT. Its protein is CASSSEVGRNEKLFF.